This T cell receptor beta chain is drawn from a study of blood T cell repertoires in COVID-19. In the study overall: Material from acute and convalescent COVID-19 was sourced from the United States, Italy and Spain.

In the original processing: The authors estimated nucleated cell counts from reference gene primer amplification. The data were produced by immunoSEQ multiplex PCR, yet TCRdb's version contains in-frame clones alone and is incomplete. The DNA was the basis for D and trimming; V, J and clone size are from that table. The top ten hold more than 35% of the sample, which has fewer than 50,000 clones, roughly 78% seen once. V lost 4 bases and J lost 3; bases outside the gene matches: 11. The CDR3 loop spans 16 amino acids. Germline-derived CDR1 and CDR2 are GTSNPN and SVGIG (reference sequence). This chain connects TRBV30 to TRBJ1-1, with 10 bases matching TRBD1. Sequences were obtained from peripheral blood. The sequence derives from a man aged 80 or over with active or convalescent COVID-19. CDR3 residues: CAWIDRGRGWDTEAFF. Here the CDR3 DNA reads TGTGCCTGGATTGACAGGGGGCGCGGTTGGGACACTGAAGCTTTCTTT.